A selection of T cell receptor beta chains follows, all from one sample in a study of blood T cell repertoires in COVID-19. Here immunoSEQ multiplex PCR was the method, and the copy in TCRdb shows in-frame clones only, minus some. This sample has roughly 160,000 clones, with around nine tenths found just once. Sequenced: peripheral blood. Receptors were obtained from a man in his forties or fifties with acute or convalescent COVID-19. The CDR3 runs from the conserved cysteine through the conserved F or W. A D gene is named only where the DNA matches it firmly. The size field is filled for only some rows; it gives once, few, many or a size class.

v_call,clone_size,d_call,j_call,cdr3_aa,cdr3_nt
TRBV5-4,NA,TRBD1,TRBJ1-1,CASSRDRGLSTEAFF,TGTGCCAGCAGCCGGGACAGGGGGCTTAGCACTGAAGCTTTCTTT
TRBV11-2,NA,TRBD2,TRBJ2-1,CASSSTSGSFEQFF,TGTGCCAGCAGCTCAACTAGCGGGAGTTTTGAGCAGTTCTTC
TRBV5-1,NA,NA,TRBJ1-3,CASSLTGSISGNTIYF,TGCGCCAGCAGCTTGACAGGGTCTATTTCTGGAAACACCATATATTTT
TRBV7-3,NA,NA,TRBJ2-5,CASSLTAGAGETQYF,TGTGCCAGCAGCTTAACGGCAGGGGCTGGCGAGACCCAGTACTTC
TRBV6-2/TRBV6-3,NA,NA,TRBJ2-3,CASSSGRITDTQYF,TGTGCCAGCAGTTCGGGGAGAATCACAGATACGCAGTATTTT
TRBV10-1,NA,NA,TRBJ2-5,CASSADQETQYF,TGCGCCAGCAGTGCAGATCAAGAGACCCAGTACTTC
TRBV7-2,NA,TRBD1,TRBJ2-2,CASIQTGVWSTGELFF,TGTGCCAGCATACAAACAGGGGTATGGAGCACCGGGGAGCTGTTTTTT
TRBV6-5,NA,NA,TRBJ1-4,CASIPTATNEKLFF,TGTGCCAGCATCCCGACAGCAACTAATGAAAAACTGTTTTTT
TRBV28,NA,NA,TRBJ2-7,CASSSSYEQYF,TGTGCCAGCAGTTCTAGCTACGAGCAGTACTTC
TRBV6-4,NA,NA,TRBJ2-6,CASSDGAGANVLTF,TGTGCCAGCAGTGACGGGGCCGGGGCCAACGTCCTGACTTTC
TRBV7-3,NA,NA,TRBJ2-5,CASSLGGVETQYF,TGTGCCAGCAGCCTAGGGGGGGTAGAGACCCAGTACTTC
TRBV6-1,NA,NA,TRBJ1-6,CASNPRGLGNSPLHF,TGTGCCAGCAACCCCCGCGGGCTCGGGAATTCACCCCTCCACTTT
TRBV2,few,NA,TRBJ1-6,CASSELRGNSPLHF,TGTGCCAGCAGTGAATTGAGGGGGAATTCACCCCTCCACTTT
TRBV7-6,NA,NA,TRBJ2-2,CASSLEWTILNTGELFF,TGTGCCAGCAGCTTAGAATGGACAATCCTTAACACCGGGGAGCTGTTTTTT
TRBV3-1/TRBV3-2,NA,NA,TRBJ1-5,CASSQDTRVQPQHF,TGTGCCAGCAGCCAAGATACCAGGGTTCAGCCCCAGCATTTT
TRBV11-2,once,NA,TRBJ1-1,CASSIGQTYEAFF,TGTGCCAGCAGCATAGGACAGACATATGAAGCTTTCTTT
TRBV27,NA,TRBD1,TRBJ1-5,CASSLGTGVTPQHF,TGTGCCAGCAGTCTCGGGACAGGGGTTACGCCCCAGCATTTT
TRBV7-9,NA,TRBD2,TRBJ2-3,CASALRTSGTDTQYF,TGTGCCAGCGCCCTCCGAACTAGCGGCACAGATACGCAGTATTTT
TRBV12-5,once,TRBD1,TRBJ1-1,CASLGQAESEAFF,TGTGCTAGCCTGGGACAGGCCGAATCTGAAGCTTTCTTT